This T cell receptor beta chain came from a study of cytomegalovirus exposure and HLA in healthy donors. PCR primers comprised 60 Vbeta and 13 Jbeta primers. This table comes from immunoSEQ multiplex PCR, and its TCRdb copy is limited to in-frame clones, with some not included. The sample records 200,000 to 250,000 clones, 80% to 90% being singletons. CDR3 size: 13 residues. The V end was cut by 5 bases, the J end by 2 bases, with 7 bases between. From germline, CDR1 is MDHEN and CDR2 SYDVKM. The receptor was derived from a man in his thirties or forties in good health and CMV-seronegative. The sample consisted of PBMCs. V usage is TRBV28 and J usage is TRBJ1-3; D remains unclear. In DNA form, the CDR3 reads TGTGCCAGCAGTCCTTCAGCTGGAAACACCATATATTTT. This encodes CASSPSAGNTIYF.